These T cell receptor beta chains were read from a single sample in a study of cytomegalovirus exposure and HLA in healthy donors. The method was immunoSEQ multiplex PCR; TCRdb's version includes in-frame clones alone and lacks a portion of them. Of more than 95,000 clones in the sample, roughly three quarters were seen once. The sequenced sample was PBMCs. All receptors derive from a middle-aged man in good health and CMV-seronegative. CDR3s include the opening cysteine and the closing phenylalanine or tryptophan. D genes are given only for firm matches. Where a row states a size, it is once, few, many or the class of an expanded clone; other rows omit it.

D: .
V: TRBV30
size: few
J: TRBJ1-6
CDR3: CAWGGNHNSPLHF
DNA: TGTGCCTGGGGGGGGAACCATAATTCACCCCTCCACTTT

D: TRBD2
V: TRBV28
size: .
J: TRBJ2-5
CDR3: CASSFGTSGQETQYF
DNA: TGTGCCAGCAGTTTCGGGACTAGCGGACAAGAGACCCAGTACTTC

D: .
V: TRBV7-9
size: few
J: TRBJ2-3
CDR3: CASSLSYSDTQYF
DNA: TGTGCCAGCAGCTTATCGTACTCAGATACGCAGTATTTT

D: TRBD1
V: TRBV5-1
size: few
J: TRBJ2-7
CDR3: CASSLDRGWDRGHEQYF
DNA: TGCGCCAGCAGCTTGGATAGGGGCTGGGACAGGGGCCACGAGCAGTACTTC

D: .
V: TRBV9
size: .
J: TRBJ2-3
CDR3: CASSSVGKDTQYF
DNA: TGTGCCAGCAGCTCCGTGGGCAAAGATACGCAGTATTTT

D: TRBD1
V: TRBV7-9
size: .
J: TRBJ2-7
CDR3: CASSPGTGVMSEQYF
DNA: TGTGCCAGCAGCCCGGGGACAGGGGTAATGTCCGAGCAGTACTTC

D: TRBD1
V: TRBV2
size: .
J: TRBJ1-1
CDR3: CANQNRGSEAFF
DNA: TGTGCCAACCAAAACAGGGGATCTGAAGCTTTCTTT

D: .
V: TRBV13
size: .
J: TRBJ2-7
CDR3: CASSLGPQATSYEQYF
DNA: TGTGCCAGCAGCTTAGGCCCCCAGGCGACCTCGTACGAGCAGTACTTC

D: TRBD2
V: TRBV27
size: .
J: TRBJ2-2
CDR3: CASTGGGSNTGELFF
DNA: TGTGCCAGCACCGGGGGGGGATCGAACACCGGGGAGCTGTTTTTT

D: .
V: TRBV7-2
size: .
J: TRBJ2-1
CDR3: CASSPRPQFF
DNA: TGTGCCAGCAGCCCCAGGCCGCAGTTCTTC

D: .
V: TRBV7-2
size: .
J: TRBJ2-3
CDR3: CASSTYDTQYF
DNA: TGTGCCAGCAGCACCTACGATACGCAGTATTTT

D: TRBD1
V: TRBV7-3
size: .
J: TRBJ1-1
CDR3: CASSPNQGAAEAFF
DNA: TGTGCCAGCAGCCCTAATCAGGGGGCGGCTGAAGCTTTCTTT

D: TRBD2
V: TRBV19
size: .
J: TRBJ2-1
CDR3: CASSTSGSYNEQFF
DNA: TGTGCCAGTAGTACTAGCGGGAGCTACAATGAGCAGTTCTTC

D: .
V: TRBV4-3
size: .
J: TRBJ2-6
CDR3: CASSQERGTGANVLTF
DNA: TGCGCCAGCAGCCAAGAGCGAGGAACTGGGGCCAACGTCCTGACTTTC

D: .
V: TRBV6-1
size: .
J: TRBJ1-5
CDR3: CASSESDRRPQHF
DNA: TGTGCCAGCAGTGAATCGGATAGGAGGCCCCAGCATTTT

D: TRBD1
V: TRBV19
size: .
J: TRBJ1-4
CDR3: CASSSRDRGRREKLFF
DNA: TGTGCCAGTAGTAGCCGGGACAGGGGTCGTCGTGAAAAACTGTTTTTT

D: TRBD1
V: TRBV10-3
size: .
J: TRBJ2-7
CDR3: CAISDLLHRDRAYEQYF
DNA: TGCGCCATCAGTGATCTTTTGCACCGGGACAGAGCCTACGAGCAGTACTTC

D: TRBD1
V: TRBV19
size: once
J: TRBJ1-2
CDR3: CASNPTGGYGYTF
DNA: TGTGCCAGTAACCCGACAGGGGGCTATGGCTACACCTTC

D: .
V: TRBV14
size: .
J: TRBJ2-2
CDR3: CASSQQGTGELFF
DNA: TGTGCCAGCAGCCAACAGGGGACCGGGGAGCTGTTTTTT

D: .
V: TRBV4-1
size: .
J: TRBJ1-5
CDR3: CASSQAGGTGRNQPQHF
DNA: TGCGCCAGCAGCCAAGCGGGGGGAACAGGCCGCAATCAGCCCCAGCATTTT

D: .
V: TRBV5-6
size: .
J: TRBJ1-5
CDR3: CASSLQGWNQPQHF
DNA: TGTGCCAGCAGCCTACAGGGTTGGAATCAGCCCCAGCATTTT

D: TRBD2
V: TRBV19
size: .
J: TRBJ2-7
CDR3: CASRKTSGSSYEQYF
DNA: TGTGCCAGTAGGAAAACTAGCGGGAGTTCGTACGAGCAGTACTTC

D: TRBD1
V: TRBV6-5
size: .
J: TRBJ1-4
CDR3: CASSRDRGMSEKLFF
DNA: TGTGCCAGCAGTCGGGACAGGGGAATGAGTGAAAAACTGTTTTTT

D: .
V: TRBV19
size: .
J: TRBJ1-5
CDR3: CASSLTSGEPQHF
DNA: TGTGCCAGTAGTCTAACCTCAGGCGAGCCCCAGCATTTT

D: .
V: TRBV11-2
size: few
J: TRBJ1-2
CDR3: CASSRDWANYGYTF
DNA: TGTGCCAGCAGCCGCGACTGGGCTAACTATGGCTACACCTTC

D: TRBD1
V: TRBV29-1
size: .
J: TRBJ1-3
CDR3: CSVRTGSSGNTIYF
DNA: TGCAGCGTCCGGACAGGAAGCTCTGGAAACACCATATATTTT

D: .
V: TRBV18
size: .
J: TRBJ2-7
CDR3: CASSPRDFPEYF
DNA: TGTGCCAGCTCACCTCGGGACTTCCCGGAGTACTTC

D: .
V: TRBV4-2
size: once
J: TRBJ2-3
CDR3: CASSQDWGGATTDTQYF
DNA: TGTGCCAGCAGCCAAGATTGGGGGGGGGCCACCACAGATACGCAGTATTTT

D: TRBD2
V: TRBV2
size: .
J: TRBJ2-1
CDR3: CASRDSGLADEQFF
DNA: TGTGCCAGCAGGGACTCGGGACTAGCCGATGAGCAGTTCTTC

D: TRBD1
V: TRBV30
size: .
J: TRBJ1-2
CDR3: CACETGVRVGYTF
DNA: TGTGCCTGCGAGACAGGGGTAAGGGTAGGCTACACCTTC

D: TRBD2
V: TRBV7-2
size: .
J: TRBJ2-7
CDR3: CASSLPPGPSGYEQYF
DNA: TGTGCCAGCAGCTTACCCCCCGGTCCTAGCGGTTACGAGCAGTACTTC

D: .
V: TRBV5-1
size: .
J: TRBJ1-1
CDR3: CASSKLGGNTEAFF
DNA: TGCGCCAGCAGCAAATTAGGGGGGAACACTGAAGCTTTCTTT

D: .
V: TRBV9
size: .
J: TRBJ1-6
CDR3: CASSARGSYNSPLHF
DNA: TGTGCCAGCAGCGCCAGGGGTTCCTATAATTCACCCCTCCACTTT

D: .
V: TRBV7-6
size: .
J: TRBJ2-5
CDR3: CASSLRTREETQYF
DNA: TGTGCCAGCAGCTTAAGGACCAGGGAAGAGACCCAGTACTTC

D: TRBD1
V: TRBV18
size: few
J: TRBJ2-7
CDR3: CASSPTGGLTYEQYF
DNA: TGTGCCAGCTCACCAACAGGGGGCTTAACCTACGAGCAGTACTTC

D: .
V: TRBV19
size: .
J: TRBJ1-1
CDR3: CASSINRVSEAFF
DNA: TGTGCCAGTAGTATCAACAGGGTCTCTGAAGCTTTCTTT

D: TRBD2
V: TRBV30
size: .
J: TRBJ2-7
CDR3: CAGTSGSYEQYF
DNA: TGTGCCGGGACTAGCGGGAGTTACGAGCAGTACTTC

D: TRBD1
V: TRBV7-3
size: few
J: TRBJ2-7
CDR3: CASSLETGAEQYF
DNA: TGTGCCAGCAGCTTAGAGACAGGGGCCGAGCAGTACTTC

D: .
V: TRBV5-8
size: .
J: TRBJ2-3
CDR3: CASSSNRDTDTQYF
DNA: TGTGCCAGCAGCTCCAACAGGGACACAGATACGCAGTATTTT

D: TRBD2
V: TRBV7-2
size: .
J: TRBJ2-5
CDR3: CASTQSPGLQETQYF
DNA: TGTGCCAGCACCCAAAGCCCGGGACTACAAGAGACCCAGTACTTC

D: TRBD2
V: TRBV28
size: .
J: TRBJ2-3
CDR3: CASSSQARGFSTDTQYF
DNA: TGTGCCAGCAGTTCCCAAGCGCGGGGGTTTAGCACAGATACGCAGTATTTT

D: .
V: TRBV4-1
size: .
J: TRBJ2-4
CDR3: CASSQQGILAKNIQYF
DNA: TGCGCCAGCAGCCAACAGGGGATACTTGCCAAAAACATTCAGTACTTC

D: TRBD2
V: TRBV29-1
size: .
J: TRBJ2-5
CDR3: CSVEVLAGGIYF
DNA: TGCAGCGTTGAAGTTCTAGCGGGGGGCATCTACTTC

D: TRBD2
V: TRBV11-2
size: .
J: TRBJ2-1
CDR3: CASSSGLAVDNEQFF
DNA: TGTGCCAGCAGCTCGGGACTAGCGGTCGACAATGAGCAGTTCTTC